This T cell receptor beta chain appears in the sequencing data of a study of T cells expressing NK-cell markers. Broader study findings: These clonotypes also led the CD3+CD56-NKG2C+ fraction in a handful of donors.

Remarks on this clonotype: Its antigen is not identified.

Germline lookup yields CDR1 SQVTM and CDR2 ANQGSEA. The CDR3 runs to 13 residues. Reprocessing the 5' RACE reads, TCRdb reports a single entry for every CDR3 protein and omits DNA. Its listing shows about 110,000 distinct CDR3 sequences. The specimen was blood T cells: a sorted CD56 or NKG2C T cell subset, CD4+ or CD8+ T cells, or bulk PBMC T cells (not recorded which). The origin of this receptor is a woman aged 18-70 years in good health. V gene TRBV29-1 combines with J gene TRBJ1-2. The CDR3 loop is CSVVILANYGYTF.